What follows are 18 T cell receptor beta chains derived from one specimen sequenced in a study of shared clonotypes between healthy human individuals. The protocol was immunoSEQ multiplex PCR, while the TCRdb copy is restricted to in-frame clones and leaves out a portion. The repertoire holds 2 million to 3 million clones, with more than 85% as singletons. Sequencing was carried out using naive CD4+ T cells from PBMCs. Subset of the sample: CD45RA+ positively selected. These TCRs come from a man aged 18 to 29 in good health. Some clones in this sample may be carry-over from other donors' samples.

This chain links TRBV5-1 with TRBJ2-5; D may be TRBD1 (5 bases). Trimming left V 3 bases short and J 5 bases short, with 14 bases between. Germline loops: CDR1 SGHRS, CDR2 YFSETQ. The CDR3 totals 14 residues. CDR3 residues: CASSSLGPGETQYF. As DNA, the CDR3 is TGCGCCAGCAGCTCGTTGGGTCCAGGGGAGACCCAGTACTTC.

The gene calls are TRBV7-2 and TRBJ2-2; D may be TRBD1 or TRBD2 (6 bases each). CDR3 length: 15 amino acids. V was clipped by 1 base and J by 5 bases, with 11 bases between them. Germline V CDR1 and CDR2: SGHTA, FQGNSA. CDR3 nucleotides: TGTGCCAGCAGCTTAGTCGGAGGGGGGACCGGGGAGCTGTTTTTT. Its translation: CASSLVGGGTGELFF.

This clone was found once. The chain recombines TRBV7-2 with TRBJ1-1; D might be TRBD1 (5 bases). The CDR3 length is 15 residues. Germline CDR1 and CDR2: SGHTA and FQGNSA. Trimming removed 6 bases at V and 6 bases at J, with 20 bases between. The CDR3 DNA sequence: TGTGCCAGCAGACTCCAAACGGGGGGTGGGTCTGAAGCTTTCTTT. Protein sequence: CASRLQTGGGSEAFF.

This clone was found once. This rearrangement joins TRBV6-5 to TRBJ1-3; possible D gene TRBD1, 5 bases. Trimming shortened V by 7 bases and J by 0 bases, and 10 bases separated the two germline ends. Germline CDR1 MNHEY, CDR2 SVGAGI. There are 14 residues in the CDR3. The CDR3 nucleotides are TGTGCCAGCACTTCGGGGCCCTCTGGAAACACCATATATTTT. As protein: CASTSGPSGNTIYF.

The genes are TRBV5-6 and TRBJ1-1; no clear D. The V gene's germline CDR1 is SGHDT and CDR2 YYEEEE. Trimming removed 1 base from V and 5 bases from J, with 6 bases in between. The length of the CDR3 is 12 residues. CDR3 loop: CASSLWQTEAFF. In nucleotides, the CDR3 is TGTGCCAGCAGCTTGTGGCAGACTGAAGCTTTCTTT.

The chain combines TRBV11-2 with TRBJ1-1; no clear D. The germline V and J ends were trimmed by 10 bases and 10 bases, with 16 bases remaining between them. From germline, CDR1 is SGHAT and CDR2 FQNNGV. This CDR3 comprises 11 residues. In DNA, the CDR3 is TGTGCCACCGCAAGAGCCCGGGGAGCTTTCTTT. Translated, it gives CATARARGAFF.

This clone came up once. This chain connects TRBV18 to TRBJ2-3; tentatively, D is TRBD2 (7 bases). Trimming cost V 3 bases and J 1 base, with 14 bases left between them. The CDR3 covers 16 residues. Germline V gives CDR1 KGHSH, CDR2 LQKENI. In DNA, the CDR3 is TGTGCCAGCTCACCCCGGACGGGGGGCGGCACAGATACGCAGTATTTT. Residues: CASSPRTGGGTDTQYF. Looking up the rest from reference TRBV18 and TRBJ2-3 gives the full variable domain: NAGVMQNPRHLVRRRGQEARLRCSPMKGHSHVYWYRQLPEEGLKFMVYLQKENIIDESGMPKERFSAEFPKEGPSILRIQQVVRGDSAAYFCASSPRTGGGTDTQYFGPGTRLTVL.

A word on this clone: The same CDR3 arises from other DNA sequences in this sample as well. The rearrangement joins TRBV29-1 to TRBJ1-5; 9 nucleotides agree with TRBD1. The CDR3 extends over 13 amino acids. From germline, CDR1 is SQVTM and CDR2 ANQGSEA. Unmatched junction bases numbered 4, after V lost 6 bases and J lost 4 bases. The CDR3 DNA sequence: TGCAGCGTGGGGACAGGGCGAAATCAGCCCCAGCATTTT. This gives the protein CSVGTGRNQPQHF.

The J gene is TRBJ2-7, the V gene TRBV9; a possible D gene is TRBD1 (5 bases). Trimming cost V 0 bases and J 3 bases, with 13 bases left between them. The CDR3 runs 15 residues. Germline V CDR1 and CDR2: SGDLS, YYNGEE. Written as DNA, the CDR3 is TGTGCCAGCAGCGTAGGAGTGCCCAGGGACTACGAGCAGTACTTC. This translates into CASSVGVPRDYEQYF.

The CDR3 DNA follows: TGTGCCAGCAGCTTCTCTAGAAAGGGGGTCAATGAGCAGTTCTTC. This gives the protein CASSFSRKGVNEQFF. The chain links TRBV11-1 to TRBJ2-1, with D tentatively TRBD1 (6 bases). The CDR3 covers 15 residues. CDR1 SGHAT and CDR2 FQDESV come from the germline V gene (reference sequence). The V and J ends lost 3 bases and 6 bases respectively, with 15 bases between them.

The chain uses TRBV14 and TRBJ2-1, with D uncertain. The CDR3 extends over 14 amino acids. CDR1 and CDR2 from the germline V gene are SGHDN and FVKESK. The V and J ends lost 6 bases and 3 bases respectively, with 12 bases between them. The DNA for the CDR3 is TGTGCCAGCAGTGCAAGTAATTACTACAATGAGCAGTTCTTC. Protein: CASSASNYYNEQFF.

The CDR3 loop is CASNGLGFLAKNIQYF. As DNA, the CDR3 is TGTGCCAGCAACGGACTGGGGTTTCTAGCCAAAAACATTCAGTACTTC. This chain connects TRBV2 to TRBJ2-4; tentatively, D is TRBD2 (5 bases). The germline V and J ends were trimmed by 7 bases and 0 bases, with 16 bases remaining between them. Germline loops: CDR1 SNHLY, CDR2 FYNNEI. This CDR3 has 16 amino acids.

The genes are TRBV6-5 and TRBJ1-1; D gene ambiguous. The CDR3 totals 14 residues. Per germline, CDR1 MNHEY and CDR2 SVGAGI. Trimming took 3 bases from V and 1 from J, leaving 9 bases between them. The CDR3 coding sequence is TGTGCCAGCAGTTATTATGCGGGGAACACTGAAGCTTTCTTT. Its protein product is CASSYYAGNTEAFF.

V and J are TRBV10-3 and TRBJ2-5; a possible D gene is TRBD1 (6 bases). The V end was cut by 6 bases, the J end by 2 bases, with 7 bases between. The CDR3 totals 12 residues. The germline CDR1 and CDR2 sequences are ENHRY and SYGVKD. The CDR3 DNA follows: TGTGCCATCAGCGGACAGCAAGAGACCCAGTACTTC. Protein product: CAISGQQETQYF.

The V gene is TRBV5-4, the J gene TRBJ2-5; D possibly corresponds to TRBD1 (8 bases). The CDR3 is 14 residues long. Germline V CDR1 and CDR2: SGHNT, YYREEE (reference sequence). The V end lost 1 base, the J end lost 3 bases, and 10 bases lay between the germline ends. CDR3 nucleotide sequence: TGTGCCAGCAGCTTGACAGGGGGGGAAGAGACCCAGTACTTC. The encoded protein is CASSLTGGEETQYF.

This chain links TRBV7-2 with TRBJ2-7; D is unresolved. Germline values: CDR1 SGHTA, CDR2 FQGNSA. V dropped 5 bases and J dropped 2 bases, with 10 bases sitting between them. This CDR3 has 13 amino acids. The CDR3 DNA reads as TGTGCCAGCAGCGGCAGGCCGGCCTACGAGCAGTACTTC. Translation: CASSGRPAYEQYF.

The rearrangement joins TRBV7-9 to TRBJ1-1; no firm D call. The CDR3 totals 17 residues. V was trimmed by 5 bases and J by 1 base, leaving 20 bases between them. Germline CDR1 reads SEHNR; CDR2 reads FQNEAQ (reference sequence). CDR3: CASSPKRAPTQNTEAFF. The CDR3 DNA sequence: TGTGCCAGCAGCCCAAAACGGGCACCCACTCAGAACACTGAAGCTTTCTTT.

V gene TRBV2 combines with J gene TRBJ1-6; 7 bases are shared with TRBD1. The CDR3 has 15 residues. Germline CDR1 reads SNHLY; CDR2 reads FYNNEI. J gave up 9 bases and V 4 bases, and 9 bases lay outside the gene matches. The chain's CDR3 is CASSVNRGIVSPLHF. CDR3 in DNA: TGTGCCAGCAGTGTAAACAGGGGAATAGTTTCACCCCTCCACTTT.